This TCR beta chain originates from a study of identical twins. The table lists this clonotype with a few counts. The target antigen is unknown. CDR3 length: 13 residues. The ends were cut back, 7 bases at V and 0 bases at J, with 9 bases in the middle. CDR1 and CDR2 (germline): ENHRY, SYGVKD. Each cDNA held unique molecular identifiers, and template switching gave it a universal primer site. TCRdb independently ran MiXCR on the 5' RACE reads; one entry per CDR3 protein. In the table there are around 1.7 million distinct CDR3 sequences, under 35% of which are singletons. Overall study results and limits: Models came in too low on out-of-frame TCR alpha sharing in monozygotic twins. Conclusions were drawn cross-sectionally by statistical analysis, without following the same donors. Abundant beta clonotypes from cord blood bore fewer insertions; memory repertoires lacked this pattern.

Sequencing was done on a sample of cord blood. This receptor was obtained from a newborn girl in good health. This chain uses TRBV10-3 with TRBJ1-1; D perhaps matches TRBD1 (6 bases). Here the CDR3 reads CAITTGMNTEAFF. CDR3 in DNA: TGTGCCATCACTACAGGGATGAACACTGAAGCTTTCTTT.